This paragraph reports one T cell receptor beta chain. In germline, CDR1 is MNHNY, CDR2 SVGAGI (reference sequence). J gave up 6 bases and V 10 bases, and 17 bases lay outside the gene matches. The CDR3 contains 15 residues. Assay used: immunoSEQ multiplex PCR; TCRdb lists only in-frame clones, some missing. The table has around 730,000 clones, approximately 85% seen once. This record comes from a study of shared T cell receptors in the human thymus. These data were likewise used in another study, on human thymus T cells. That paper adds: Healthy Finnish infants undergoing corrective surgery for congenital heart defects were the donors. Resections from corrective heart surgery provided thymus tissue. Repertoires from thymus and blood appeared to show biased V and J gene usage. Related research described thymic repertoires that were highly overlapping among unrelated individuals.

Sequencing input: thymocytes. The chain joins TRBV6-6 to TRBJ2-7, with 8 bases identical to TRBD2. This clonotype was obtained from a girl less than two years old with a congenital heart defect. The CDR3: CATNTPSGGVFEQYF. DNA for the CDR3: TGTGCCACCAACACGCCCAGCGGGGGTGTTTTCGAGCAGTACTTC.